This TCR beta chain was observed in a study of cytomegalovirus exposure and HLA in healthy donors. General study points: It has been reported that TCR beta sequences accurately predicted the HLA-A and HLA-B alleles of most subjects. Analyzed later, most CMV-associated TCR beta chains appeared HLA-restricted. There were some public TCRs occurring in many donors, but most TCR sequences were rare.

Worth noting for this clone: Its target is unknown.

PCR employed 60 Vbeta and 13 Jbeta primers. TCRdb's table, derived via immunoSEQ multiplex PCR, lists solely in-frame clones and lacks some. This table has 200,000 or so clones, about four fifths appearing once. Germline assignment: CDR1 LNHDA and CDR2 SQIVND (reference sequence). This CDR3 comprises 12 residues. V gave up 6 bases and J gave up 5 bases; unmatched junction bases: 3. The sample consisted of PBMCs. The rearrangement links TRBV19 to TRBJ2-5; 7 bases line up with TRBD2. This receptor was identified in a boy younger than 10 in good health and CMV-seronegative. The CDR3 sequence is CASSKGGETQYF. For the CDR3, the DNA is TGTGCCAGTAGCAAGGGAGGGGAGACCCAGTACTTC.